What follows is one T cell receptor (beta chain) and its context. Its antigen remains unknown. Using its own MiXCR run on the 5' RACE reads, TCRdb lists one record per CDR3 protein. In the table there are a few hundred thousand distinct CDR3 sequences, over 5% of which are singletons. This entry is derived from a study of T cells after yellow fever vaccination. Study as a whole: Some fractions had low cell numbers, and these were prepared with SMART-Seq v4 Ultra Low Input. Overall study results and limits: Detected again after the booster were most primary-vaccination clones, at 96% CD4 and 70% to 90% CD8.

This clonotype was sampled from a man aged 30-40 years who received the YFV17D yellow fever vaccine. The sample in question was PBMCs, obtained 5 days after the yellow fever booster vaccination.

CDR3 region: CAAQGMRGEQYF. CDR3 DNA sequence: TGTGCCGCTCAAGGGATGCGTGGAGAGCAGTACTTC. This chain links TRBV27 with TRBJ2-7, with no clear D. Deletions cut 11 bases from V and 7 bases from J, with 18 bases between. The CDR3 is 12 amino acids. From germline, CDR1 is MNHEY and CDR2 SMNVEV (reference sequence).